This TCR beta chain emerged from a study of blood T cells in healthy people across ages. Findings and caveats of the study: Getting older went along with TCR beta diversity per million T cells dropping roughly linearly.

With regard to this clonotype: Antigen specificity is unknown.

Combining a sample-barcoded 5' primer with a J-beta primer mix, a second PCR ran for about 6 to 11 cycles. Every cDNA molecule bore a tag from a template-switch adaptor containing 12 random nucleotides. TCRdb passed the 5' RACE reads through MiXCR, listing each CDR3 protein once. The table lists roughly 1,500,000 distinct CDR3 sequences, around 42% of them singletons, with 7.9% in the top ten. V was trimmed by 3 bases and J by 5 bases, leaving 11 bases between them. The germline gives CDR1 SGDLS, CDR2 YYNGEE. This CDR3 spans 13 amino acids. Sequencing was carried out using blood. The sequence was collected from a woman aged 18-29 years in good health. This rearrangement joins TRBV9 to TRBJ1-2, with a possible D match to TRBD1 (5 bases). The CDR3 loop reads CASSGERGYGYTF. CDR3 nucleotide sequence: TGTGCCAGCAGCGGAGAGAGGGGATATGGCTACACCTTC.